Presented here are 10 T cell receptor beta chains from one specimen sequenced in a study of cytomegalovirus exposure and HLA in healthy donors. PCR amplification relied on 60 Vbeta primers (plus 13 Jbeta primers). Method: immunoSEQ multiplex PCR; TCRdb's copy keeps in-frame clones and lacks some. The sample lists around 150,000 clones, around 73% occurring once. The material sequenced was PBMCs. Receptors were obtained from a male donor in good health and CMV-seronegative.

Only a few counts were recorded for this clone. V usage is TRBV5-1 and J usage is TRBJ2-1, with D possibly matching TRBD2 (6 bases). The germline V gene has CDR1 SGHRS and CDR2 YFSETQ. The V end was cut by 5 bases, the J end by 9 bases, with 24 bases between. The CDR3 loop spans 16 amino acids. CDR3 nucleotides: TGCGCCAGCAGTTTTAAGGAGGTAGTAGCCGGGGGTGAGCAGTTCTTC. Its protein product is CASSFKEVVAGGEQFF.

The genes are TRBV5-4 and TRBJ2-1, with TRBD1 identical over 10 bases. The V gene's germline CDR1 is SGHNT and CDR2 YYREEE (reference sequence). V lost 3 bases to trimming and J lost 7 bases; unmatched junction nucleotides: 4. This CDR3 region has 14 residues. CDR3 residues: CASSSPGQGNEQFF. CDR3 nucleotide sequence: TGTGCCAGCAGCTCTCCGGGACAGGGGAATGAGCAGTTCTTC.

The chain links TRBV28 to TRBJ2-7, with D tentatively TRBD2 (6 bases). There are 13 residues in the CDR3. Germline lookup yields CDR1 MDHEN and CDR2 SYDVKM. Trimming removed 7 bases at V and 2 bases at J, with 12 bases between. In DNA form, the CDR3 reads TGTGCCAGCAATGGAGGGGCAACCTACGAGCAGTACTTC. The encoded protein is CASNGGATYEQYF. Supplemented by reference TRBV28 and TRBJ2-7, the full variable domain reads DVKVTQSSRYLVKRTGEKVFLECVQDMDHENMFWYRQDPGLGLRLIYFSYDVKMKEKGDIPEGYSVSREKKERFSLILESASTNQTSMYLCASNGGATYEQYFGPGTRLTVT.

This clone was counted a single time. The genes are TRBV28 and TRBJ2-1; TRBD2 agrees at 10 bases. Germline V gives CDR1 MDHEN, CDR2 SYDVKM. CDR3 size: 16 residues. J was trimmed by 4 bases and V by 7 bases; bases with no gene match: 10. The CDR3: CASNSPASGSYNEQFF. DNA for the CDR3: TGTGCCAGCAATTCCCCGGCTAGCGGGAGTTACAATGAGCAGTTCTTC.

The chain carries TRBV4-1 and TRBJ2-5, with a possible D match to TRBD2 (7 bases). V was cut by 0 bases and J by 1 base, with 9 bases left in between. Germline values: CDR1 MGHRA, CDR2 YSYEKL. CDR3 size: 15 residues. CDR3 nucleotide sequence: TGCGCCAGCAGCCAAGACGGGGGGCTCCAAGAGACCCAGTACTTC. It is translated as CASSQDGGLQETQYF.

The rearrangement uses TRBV5-1 and TRBJ1-2; TRBD1 agrees at 8 bases. Germline V gene lookup returns CDR1 SGHRS and CDR2 YFSETQ. V lost 3 bases to trimming and J lost 14 bases; unmatched junction nucleotides: 18. This CDR3 has 15 amino acids. This chain's CDR3 is CASSSRGQGSNAETF. The CDR3 DNA sequence: TGCGCCAGCAGCTCCCGCGGACAGGGATCAAATGCCGAGACCTTC.

This clone has just one count. The chain couples TRBV7-8 to TRBJ2-1; 7 positions agree with TRBD2. CDR1 and CDR2 from the germline V gene are SGHVS and FQNEAQ. J lost 1 base, V lost 4 bases, and 1 base had no gene match. This CDR3 is built from 14 residues. The CDR3 nucleotides read TGTGCCAGCAGCTACGGGAGGTCCTACAATGAGCAGTTCTTC. Its translation: CASSYGRSYNEQFF.

The rearrangement links TRBV7-2 to TRBJ1-1; D gene ambiguous. Trimming shortened V by 1 base and J by 0 bases, and 3 bases separated the two germline ends. Germline V gives CDR1 SGHTA, CDR2 FQGNSA. This CDR3 is built from 13 residues. The CDR3: CASSLVMNTEAFF. CDR3 coding DNA: TGTGCCAGCAGCTTAGTCATGAACACTGAAGCTTTCTTT.

V is TRBV5-8 and J is TRBJ2-7; 8 bases are shared with TRBD1. CDR1 is SGHTS, CDR2 YDEGEE, per germline. The V and J ends lost 4 bases and 4 bases, in that order; junction bases with no gene match: 10. This CDR3 is built from 15 residues. The CDR3 sequence: CASSPGGQGGYEQYF. Written as DNA, the CDR3 is TGTGCCAGCAGCCCCGGAGGACAGGGAGGATACGAGCAGTACTTC.

This rearrangement joins TRBV30 to TRBJ1-1, with TRBD1 matching over 9 bases. The CDR3 runs 13 residues. Germline loops: CDR1 GTSNPN, CDR2 SVGIG (reference sequence). Losses at the gene ends were 8 bases for V and 4 bases for J; bases not matched to a gene: 8. In nucleotides, the CDR3 is TGTGCCCTTTCGACAGGGGGTGCCACTGAAGCTTTCTTT. This sequence encodes CALSTGGATEAFF.